This passage covers 28 T cell receptor beta chains from one sample sequenced in a study of T-cell memory formation after mild COVID-19. A single record per CDR3 protein comes from TCRdb applying MiXCR to the 5' RACE reads. This sample has hundreds of thousands of distinct CDR3 sequences, with approximately 19% found just once. Specimen: PBMCs or a T cell subset sorted from them (not recorded which). All receptors come from a man younger than 30 who had mild COVID-19 (a few samples of this study predate the infection). Cell type and time point are not known.

This clonotype was detected only a few times. The J gene is TRBJ2-3, the V gene TRBV20-1, with TRBD2 identical over 8 bases. CDR1 DFQATT and CDR2 SNEGSKA come from the germline V gene (reference sequence). The CDR3 is 13 residues long. CDR3 residues: CSIPRAGADTQYF. The CDR3 nucleotides read TGCAGCATCCCGCGAGCGGGGGCAGATACGCAGTATTTT.

In its sample, this clonotype was seen a few times. The chain carries TRBV12-3 or TRBV12-4 and TRBJ2-7; D uncertain. The CDR3 has 12 amino acids. The V end was cut by 3 bases, the J end by 6 bases, with 9 bases between. DNA for the CDR3: TGTGCCAGCAGTTTTCATGCAGTCGAGCAGTACTTC. Encoded protein: CASSFHAVEQYF.

The chain links TRBV7-9 to TRBJ1-5; D is possibly TRBD1 (6 bases). V lost 3 bases and J 6 bases, leaving 12 bases between the germline ends. The CDR3 is 14 residues long. Germline CDR1 and CDR2: SEHNR and FQNEAQ (reference sequence). The CDR3 here is CASSFGGLPQPQHF. Written as DNA, the CDR3 is TGTGCCAGCAGCTTTGGGGGGCTCCCTCAGCCCCAGCATTTT.

This clonotype came up once. The chain employs TRBV20-1 and TRBJ2-1; no definite D call. This CDR3 comprises 13 residues. The germline V gene has CDR1 DFQATT and CDR2 SNEGSKA (reference sequence). The germline V and J ends were trimmed by 6 bases and 5 bases, with 14 bases remaining between them. CDR3 DNA: TGCAGTGCCCTCCCCCTGAGGAACAATGAGCAGTTCTTC. As protein: CSALPLRNNEQFF.

The chain carries TRBV25-1 and TRBJ2-3; weak D call: TRBD2 (5 bases). This CDR3 has 14 amino acids. Germline CDR1 is MGHDK and CDR2 is SYGVNS. V was trimmed by 5 bases and J by 0 bases, leaving 9 bases between them. CDR3 bases: TGTGCCAGCAGTCAATCGGGAAGCACAGATACGCAGTATTTT. Its translation: CASSQSGSTDTQYF.

This clonotype turned up a few times. The genes are TRBV25-1 and TRBJ1-4; D call uncertain. The germline CDR1 and CDR2 sequences are MGHDK and SYGVNS. This CDR3 has 14 residues. V was pared by 2 bases and J by 7 bases, with 11 bases between. In nucleotides, the CDR3 is TGTGCCAGCAGTGAAGCGGGCCCGGCTGAAAAACTGTTTTTT. This codes for CASSEAGPAEKLFF.

The V gene is TRBV2, the J gene TRBJ2-5; 8 bases align to TRBD1. The germline V gene has CDR1 SNHLY and CDR2 FYNNEI. This CDR3 is 14 amino acids long. Germline trimming cut 7 bases from V and 3 bases from J; bases unmatched to any gene: 7. CDR3 nucleotide sequence: TGTGCCAGCAACCGACAGGGGAACGAAGAGACCCAGTACTTC. Residues: CASNRQGNEETQYF.

This clonotype was found many times. The chain couples TRBV7-2 to TRBJ1-1; D possibly corresponds to TRBD1 (6 bases). The V end was cut by 5 bases, the J end by 3 bases, with 13 bases between. The CDR3 is made up of 14 amino acids. CDR1 is SGHTA, CDR2 FQGNSA, per germline. The CDR3 nucleotides read TGTGCCAGCAGCAAACCGGGACAATACACTGAAGCTTTCTTT. Translated: CASSKPGQYTEAFF.

The chain carries TRBV7-9 and TRBJ2-6; D is perhaps TRBD2 (5 bases). CDR1 SEHNR and CDR2 FQNEAQ come from the germline V gene (reference sequence). The V end was cut by 3 bases, the J end by 1 base, with 10 bases between. The CDR3 contains 16 residues. The CDR3 here is CASSLYWESGANVLTF. Written as DNA, the CDR3 is TGTGCCAGCAGCTTGTACTGGGAGTCTGGGGCCAACGTCCTGACTTTC.

This clonotype appeared once. The chain recombines TRBV4-3 with TRBJ1-4; possibly TRBD1 for D (6 bases). With 7 bases removed from V and 6 bases from J, the gap between germline ends came to 15 bases. There are 14 residues in the CDR3. CDR1 is LGHNA, CDR2 YSLEER, per germline. CDR3 protein: CASTQGHGHEKLFF. The CDR3, as DNA: TGCGCCAGCACCCAGGGGCACGGGCATGAAAAACTGTTTTTT.

This clonotype occurred a few times. The chain is built from TRBV5-1 and TRBJ2-1, with D perhaps TRBD1 (5 bases). V was pared by 5 bases and J by 0 bases, with 12 bases between. The CDR3 sequence is 15 residues long. CDR1 and CDR2 (germline): SGHRS, YFSETQ. The CDR3 bases are TGCGCCAGCAGGGAACAGGAGAGCTCCTACAATGAGCAGTTCTTC. Its translation: CASREQESSYNEQFF.

The chain combines TRBV13 with TRBJ2-7; 9 bases align to TRBD1. Per the germline V gene, CDR1 is PRHDT and CDR2 is FYEKMQ (reference sequence). Trimming removed 5 bases from V and 4 bases from J; junction bases left unmatched: 9. This CDR3 comprises 15 residues. CDR3 in amino acids: CASSPEGTGQYEQYF. For the CDR3, the DNA is TGTGCCAGCAGCCCCGAGGGGACAGGGCAATACGAGCAGTACTTC.

A few counts support this clonotype. The chain carries TRBV20-1 and TRBJ2-1; the D is unclear. Germline values: CDR1 DFQATT, CDR2 SNEGSKA (reference sequence). V dropped 3 bases and J dropped 7 bases, with 16 bases sitting between them. The CDR3 length is 14 residues. CDR3 protein: CSARGIHQKNEQFF. CDR3 nucleotide sequence: TGCAGTGCTAGGGGGATTCACCAAAAAAATGAGCAGTTCTTC.

The CDR3 region is CASSGPANYGYTF. DNA for the CDR3: TGTGCCAGCAGCGGACCAGCTAACTATGGCTACACCTTC. V and J are TRBV13 and TRBJ1-2; D gene unclear. V lost 5 bases to trimming and J lost 0 bases, with 7 bases between them. This CDR3 contains 13 residues. The germline V gene encodes CDR1 PRHDT and CDR2 FYEKMQ (reference sequence).

CDR3 residues: CASGSPGQGETQYF. Written as DNA, the CDR3 is TGTGCCAGCGGATCACCGGGCCAAGGCGAGACCCAGTACTTC. J is TRBJ2-5 and V is TRBV25-1; D uncertain. The germline gives CDR1 MGHDK, CDR2 SYGVNS. V lost 8 bases and J 5 bases, leaving 18 bases between the germline ends. CDR3 length: 14 residues.

This clonotype was found a few times. The chain recombines TRBV12-3 or TRBV12-4 with TRBJ2-3, with a tentative D call TRBD2 (5 bases). The ends were cut back, 2 bases at V and 0 bases at J, with 6 bases in the middle. CDR3 length: 14 residues. The CDR3, as DNA: TGTGCCAGCAGTTTACGGAGGAGCACAGATACGCAGTATTTT. As protein: CASSLRRSTDTQYF.

The J gene is TRBJ2-3, the V gene TRBV20-1; D could derive from TRBD1 or TRBD2 (5 bases each). V lost 6 bases and J lost 2, with 15 bases in between. This CDR3 region has 14 residues. In germline, CDR1 is DFQATT, CDR2 SNEGSKA (reference sequence). CDR3 in amino acids: CSAGDRRHTDTQYF. CDR3 bases: TGCAGTGCCGGGGACCGGAGGCACACAGATACGCAGTATTTT.

The CDR3 spells CASSQGPPTGDNYGYTF. The CDR3 nucleotides are TGTGCCAGCAGCCAAGGTCCCCCTACAGGGGATAACTATGGCTACACCTTC. The rearrangement joins TRBV4-2 to TRBJ1-2; 7 nucleotides line up with TRBD1. The J segment lost 1 base and the V segment lost 1 base, leaving 9 bases of the junction unmatched. Germline lookup yields CDR1 LGHNA and CDR2 YNFKEQ. This CDR3 comprises 17 residues.

This clonotype showed up just a few times. The chain is built from TRBV29-1 and TRBJ2-5; D call uncertain. Germline V lookup: CDR1 SQVTM, CDR2 ANQGSEA. V was shortened by 1 base and J by 5 bases, with 11 bases between the two germline ends. The CDR3 covers 13 residues. The CDR3 spells CSVEGILGETQYF. CDR3 DNA: TGCAGCGTTGAAGGTATTTTGGGGGAGACCCAGTACTTC.

The chain carries TRBV9 and TRBJ1-1; D uncertain. The V and J ends lost 4 bases and 3 bases respectively, with 16 bases between them. Germline V gene lookup returns CDR1 SGDLS and CDR2 YYNGEE. The CDR3 has 15 amino acids. The CDR3 here is CASSPSGSSDTEAFF. The CDR3, as DNA: TGTGCCAGCAGCCCATCAGGAAGTAGCGACACTGAAGCTTTCTTT.

This clonotype has more than one count but fewer than ten. The CDR3 region has the DNA TGTGCCACCAGTGACACCGGGACAGGGATGCAGCAGCCCCAGCATTTT. It codes for CATSDTGTGMQQPQHF. The chain joins TRBV24-1 to TRBJ1-5, with 9 positions matching TRBD1. Trimming removed 4 bases from V and 7 bases from J; junction bases left unmatched: 10. The CDR3 consists of 16 residues. From germline, CDR1 is KGHDR and CDR2 SFDVKD.

On this clonotype: A much larger clone sits a single nucleotide away, making a read error possible. The V call is TRBV4-1, the J call TRBJ2-4, with D tentatively TRBD1 (6 bases). The germline V and J ends were trimmed by 4 bases and 11 bases, with 21 bases remaining between them. CDR1 and CDR2 from the germline V gene are MGHRA and YSYEKL. CDR3 length: 15 residues. CDR3 DNA sequence: TGCGCCAGCAGCCGAACCCAGGGGCTGAACAACCTTCAGTACTTC. Its protein is CASSRTQGLNNLQYF.

The chain recombines TRBV6-6 with TRBJ2-3; perhaps TRBD2 as D (6 bases). V lost 6 bases and J 4 bases, leaving 11 bases between the germline ends. Germline V lookup: CDR1 MNHNY, CDR2 SVGAGI (reference sequence). The CDR3 has 13 residues. CDR3 residues: CASSGGVSDTQYF. CDR3 in DNA: TGTGCCAGCAGCGGGGGAGTATCAGATACGCAGTATTTT.

This clonotype turned up a few times. V gene TRBV10-3 combines with J gene TRBJ2-3; the D is unclear. Trimming stripped 3 bases from V and 1 base from J, with 5 bases between. Germline CDR1 ENHRY, CDR2 SYGVKD. The CDR3 contains 13 residues. CDR3 DNA: TGTGCCATCAGTGATGCAGGCACAGATACGCAGTATTTT. This encodes CAISDAGTDTQYF.

The chain employs TRBV28 and TRBJ1-1; no clear D gene. The CDR3 covers 12 residues. Germline CDR1 reads MDHEN; CDR2 reads SYDVKM. V gave up 5 bases and J gave up 8 bases, with 12 bases separating them. The CDR3 spells CASSPWAAEAFF. In DNA form, the CDR3 reads TGTGCCAGCAGTCCCTGGGCCGCAGAAGCTTTCTTT.

This clonotype has more than one count but fewer than ten. The rearrangement uses TRBV6-5 and TRBJ1-1, with no clear D. This CDR3 region has 14 residues. Germline V gives CDR1 MNHEY, CDR2 SVGAGI. With 6 bases removed from V and 9 bases from J, the gap between germline ends came to 20 bases. CDR3 residues: CASSYTPEGPQAFF. As DNA, the CDR3 is TGTGCCAGCAGCTACACCCCCGAGGGTCCTCAAGCTTTCTTT.

The chain uses TRBV4-1 and TRBJ1-6; unclear D gene. V shed 0 bases and J shed 0 bases, with 9 bases lying between them. Per germline, CDR1 MGHRA and CDR2 YSYEKL. The CDR3 length is 17 residues. Here the CDR3 reads CASSQDTFPSYNSPLHF. CDR3 nucleotide sequence: TGCGCCAGCAGCCAAGATACCTTCCCCTCCTATAATTCACCCCTCCACTTT.

This clonotype was counted a few times. V and J are TRBV7-9 and TRBJ1-2; D is uncertain. This CDR3 has 14 amino acids. Trimming removed 1 base from V and 5 bases from J, with 11 bases in between. Per the germline V gene, CDR1 is SEHNR and CDR2 is FQNEAQ (reference sequence). CDR3 bases: TGTGCCAGCAGCTTAGGGTCGTTCCCATATGGCTACACCTTC. This sequence encodes CASSLGSFPYGYTF.